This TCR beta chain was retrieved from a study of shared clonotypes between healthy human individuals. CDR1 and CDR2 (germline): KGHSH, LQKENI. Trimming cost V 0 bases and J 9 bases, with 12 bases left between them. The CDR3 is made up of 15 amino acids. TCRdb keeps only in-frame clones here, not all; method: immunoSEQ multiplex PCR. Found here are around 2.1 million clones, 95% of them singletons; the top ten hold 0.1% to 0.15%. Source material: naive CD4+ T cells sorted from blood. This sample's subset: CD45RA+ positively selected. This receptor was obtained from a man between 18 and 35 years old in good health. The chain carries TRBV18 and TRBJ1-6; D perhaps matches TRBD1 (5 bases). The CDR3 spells CASSPPGGESSPLHF. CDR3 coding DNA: TGTGCCAGCTCACCACCGGGGGGGGAGAGTTCACCCCTCCACTTT.